The 27 T cell receptor beta chains below all came from one sample that was sequenced in a study of blood T cell repertoires in COVID-19. The repertoire was sequenced with immunoSEQ multiplex PCR; TCRdb's copy has only in-frame clones and lacks some. The sample lists about 100,000 clones; around 92% were seen once. The material sequenced was peripheral blood. The receptors come from a man aged 50 to 60 with active COVID-19.

The CDR3 region has the DNA TGTGCCAGCAGTGGATACCGGGACAGGGTAGAGACCCAGTACTTC. This gives the protein CASSGYRDRVETQYF. V and J are TRBV2 and TRBJ2-5; 9 bases are shared with TRBD1. Germline CDR1 and CDR2: SNHLY and FYNNEI. There are 15 residues in the CDR3. The junction had 7 bases not matched to a gene; V was cut back by 4 bases and J by 4 bases. The full variable domain, completed using reference TRBV2 and TRBJ2-5, is EPEVTQTPSHQVTQMGQEVILRCVPISNHLYFYWYRQILGQKVEFLVSFYNNEISEKSEIFDDQFSVERPDGSNFTLKIRSTKLEDSAMYFCASSGYRDRVETQYFGPGTRLLVL.

The CDR3 DNA sequence: TGTGCCAGCAGTGAATCCCCAGGGAAAAATCAGCCCCAGCATTTT. Its translation: CASSESPGKNQPQHF. The chain is built from TRBV2 and TRBJ1-5, with D possibly TRBD1 on 5 matching bases. CDR3 length: 15 amino acids. Deletions cut 2 bases from V and 4 bases from J, with 12 bases between. CDR1 is SNHLY, CDR2 FYNNEI, per germline.

The chain employs TRBV7-9 and TRBJ2-2; no firm D call. V was trimmed by 4 bases and J by 5 bases, leaving 5 bases between them. The CDR3 is made up of 12 amino acids. CDR1 is SEHNR and CDR2 is FQNEAQ in the germline V gene (reference sequence). In DNA, the CDR3 is TGTGCCAGCAGCTCCTCGACCGGGGAGCTGTTTTTT. The encoded protein is CASSSSTGELFF.

The CDR3 loop is CASSLRDRGAREQFF. CDR3 DNA: TGTGCCAGCAGCCTTCGGGACAGGGGGGCTAGGGAGCAGTTCTTC. The rearrangement joins TRBV11-2 to TRBJ2-1; 11 nucleotides agree with TRBD1. CDR3 length equals 15 residues. V lost 5 bases and J lost 10; bases outside the gene matches: 10. CDR1 SGHAT and CDR2 FQNNGV come from the germline V gene.

The chain recombines TRBV19 with TRBJ1-5; TRBD1 is a possible D gene (5 bases). From germline, CDR1 is LNHDA and CDR2 SQIVND (reference sequence). Trimming removed 5 bases from V and 0 bases from J, with 14 bases in between. This CDR3 is built from 16 residues. The CDR3 here is CASSPRGGTSNQPQHF. For the CDR3, the DNA is TGTGCCAGTAGTCCCCGCGGGGGGACTAGCAATCAGCCCCAGCATTTT.

This clone was found once. This chain links TRBV28 with TRBJ2-2; tentatively, D is TRBD2 (7 bases). The germline CDR1 and CDR2 sequences are MDHEN and SYDVKM. The CDR3 is 14 residues long. Deletions cut 6 bases from V and 5 bases from J, with 13 bases between. Written as DNA, the CDR3 is TGTGCCAGCAGGAGAGGGGGAGGGACCGGGGAGCTGTTTTTT. Residues: CASRRGGGTGELFF.

V is TRBV11-3 and J is TRBJ2-2; 8 nucleotides line up with TRBD2. CDR3 length: 18 residues. Germline lookup yields CDR1 SGHNT and CDR2 YENEEA. V lost 3 bases, J lost 0 bases, and 9 bases stayed unmatched. CDR3 bases: TGTGCCAGCAGCTTCGGGAGTACTAGCGGAACGAACACCGGGGAGCTGTTTTTT. It yields the protein CASSFGSTSGTNTGELFF.

The rearrangement joins TRBV5-5 to TRBJ1-2; maybe TRBD1 (6 bases). Germline-derived CDR1 and CDR2 are SGHKS and YYEKEE (reference sequence). V lost 0 bases and J 0 bases, leaving 15 bases between the germline ends. The CDR3 runs 17 residues. The CDR3 spells CASSLGNPGQPNYGYTF. In DNA form, the CDR3 reads TGTGCCAGCAGCTTGGGGAATCCGGGACAACCTAACTATGGCTACACCTTC.

J is TRBJ1-5 and V is TRBV28; D is ambiguous. Germline V gene data show CDR1 as MDHEN and CDR2 as SYDVKM. The CDR3 contains 15 residues. V lost 7 bases, J lost 4 bases, and 17 bases lay in between. CDR3 DNA: TGTGCCAGCACTCGACGGGAGGGCCGGAATCAGCCCCAGCATTTT. It codes for CASTRREGRNQPQHF.

This chain links TRBV19 with TRBJ2-1, with D possibly being TRBD2 (6 bases). From germline, CDR1 is LNHDA and CDR2 SQIVND (reference sequence). V lost 2 bases, J lost 2 bases, and 13 bases lay in between. This CDR3 is built from 16 residues. Here the CDR3 reads CASSISGGVTYNEQFF. CDR3 coding DNA: TGTGCCAGTAGTATATCCGGCGGGGTTACCTACAATGAGCAGTTCTTC.

V usage is TRBV7-2 and J usage is TRBJ2-3; D unclear. The CDR3 loop spans 16 amino acids. Trimming shortened V by 2 bases and J by 2 bases, and 14 bases separated the two germline ends. Looked up from germline, CDR1 is SGHTA and CDR2 is FQGNSA. The CDR3 region is CASSLRSPTYTDTQYF. The DNA for the CDR3 is TGTGCCAGCAGCTTACGGAGTCCAACTTACACAGATACGCAGTATTTT.

This clone was recorded a few times. This rearrangement joins TRBV4-1 to TRBJ1-3; the D gene is possibly TRBD1 (5 bases). Trimming stripped 7 bases from V and 1 base from J, with 11 bases between. Germline V CDR1 and CDR2: MGHRA, YSYEKL. The CDR3 is 14 residues long. CDR3 sequence reads: CASTGLGSGNTIYF. CDR3 DNA sequence: TGCGCCAGCACAGGGCTTGGATCTGGAAACACCATATATTTT.

The chain joins TRBV14 to TRBJ2-1; D gene uncertain. V lost 0 bases and J lost 8, with 8 bases in between. The germline V gene encodes CDR1 SGHDN and CDR2 FVKESK. The CDR3 has 13 amino acids. As DNA, the CDR3 is TGTGCCAGCAGCCAAGACCCACAGCATGAGCAGTTCTTC. Translation: CASSQDPQHEQFF. Complete variable domain (other parts from reference TRBV14 and TRBJ2-1): EAGVTQFPSHSVIEKGQTVTLRCDPISGHDNLYWYRRVMGKEIKFLLHFVKESKQDESGMPNNRFLAERTGGTYSTLKVQPAELEDSGVYFCASSQDPQHEQFFGPGTRLTVL.

J is TRBJ1-2 and V is TRBV25-1, with D unresolved. The CDR3 has 12 amino acids. V was clipped by 4 bases and J by 6 bases, with 9 bases between them. The germline gives CDR1 MGHDK, CDR2 SYGVNS. The CDR3 is CASSGQVDGYTF. The CDR3, as DNA: TGTGCCAGCAGTGGTCAGGTGGATGGCTACACCTTC.

The chain is built from TRBV5-1 and TRBJ2-7; D possibly corresponds to TRBD2 (6 bases). Germline V CDR1 and CDR2: SGHRS, YFSETQ. CDR3 length: 14 residues. Trimming stripped 5 bases from V and 1 base from J, with 13 bases between. Here the CDR3 DNA reads TGCGCCAGCAGTAACGAGCGGGTGTCCTACGAGCAGTACTTC. Translating it yields CASSNERVSYEQYF.

This clone was recorded once. The chain employs TRBV6-5 and TRBJ2-5, with D tentatively TRBD1 (6 bases). The germline V gene encodes CDR1 MNHEY and CDR2 SVGAGI. This CDR3 contains 13 residues. V was trimmed by 10 bases and J by 4 bases, leaving 16 bases between them. This chain's CDR3 is CANRDTTLETQYF. CDR3 bases: TGTGCCAACCGGGACACCACCCTAGAGACCCAGTACTTC.

V gene TRBV28 combines with J gene TRBJ1-1; 7 bases line up with TRBD1. The trim removed 4 bases at V and 4 bases at J, leaving 15 bases unmatched. Per the germline V gene, CDR1 is MDHEN and CDR2 is SYDVKM. The CDR3 sequence is 17 residues long. CDR3 DNA sequence: TGTGCCAGCAGTTCTCCGAGCAGGAGGGGGCGAGGCACTGAAGCTTTCTTT. Its translation is CASSSPSRRGRGTEAFF.

This chain joins TRBV5-1 and TRBJ2-7, with 9 positions matching TRBD1. After removal of 4 bases from V and 5 bases from J, the junction contained 10 bases not matched to a gene. Germline V gene lookup returns CDR1 SGHRS and CDR2 YFSETQ. The CDR3 is 15 amino acids. CDR3 nucleotides: TGCGCCAGCAGCCGAGGGACAGGGCTCATCCACGAGCAGTACTTC. Its protein product is CASSRGTGLIHEQYF. Drawing the rest from reference TRBV5-1 and TRBJ2-7, the complete variable domain is KAGVTQTPRYLIKTRGQQVTLSCSPISGHRSVSWYQQTPGQGLQFLFEYFSETQRNKGNFPGRFSGRQFSNSRSEMNVSTLELGDSALYLCASSRGTGLIHEQYFGPGTRLTVT.

This chain joins TRBV11-2 and TRBJ2-3; a possible D gene is TRBD2 (6 bases). Trimming cost V 5 bases and J 4 bases, with 25 bases left between them. CDR3 length: 18 residues. Germline V gene lookup returns CDR1 SGHAT and CDR2 FQNNGV. The CDR3 loop reads CASSQLGRREPSSDTQYF. The CDR3 coding sequence is TGTGCCAGCAGCCAACTGGGTCGCCGGGAGCCCTCGTCAGATACGCAGTATTTT.

The V and J genes are TRBV18 and TRBJ2-7, with D perhaps matching TRBD1 (5 bases). CDR1 and CDR2 from the germline V gene are KGHSH and LQKENI. The CDR3 loop spans 14 amino acids. The ends were cut back, 2 bases at V and 5 bases at J, with 13 bases in the middle. CDR3 loop: CASSPRQGNDEQYF. CDR3 bases: TGTGCCAGCTCACCAAGGCAGGGTAACGACGAGCAGTACTTC.

This chain connects TRBV7-6 to TRBJ2-3; TRBD2 might be the D (6 bases). The CDR3 covers 14 residues. Germline V lookup: CDR1 SGHVS, CDR2 FNYEAQ. V lost 5 bases and J 4 bases, leaving 13 bases between the germline ends. CDR3 protein: CASSTRGGPDTQYF. CDR3 DNA: TGTGCCAGCAGCACCCGGGGAGGTCCAGATACGCAGTATTTT.

V is TRBV5-6 and J is TRBJ2-7, with 8 bases aligning to TRBD2. The CDR3 has 15 residues. From germline, CDR1 is SGHDT and CDR2 YYEEEE. After removal of 0 bases from V and 3 bases from J, the junction contained 5 bases not matched to a gene. The CDR3 bases are TGTGCCAGCAGCTTGGCCGGGGGGGCCATCTACGAGCAGTACTTC. It encodes CASSLAGGAIYEQYF.

The rearrangement joins TRBV15 to TRBJ1-5; D is unresolved. V lost 0 bases and J 1 base, leaving 7 bases between the germline ends. Germline V gene sequence: CDR1 LNHNV, CDR2 YYDKDF (reference sequence). The CDR3 is made up of 15 amino acids. In DNA, the CDR3 is TGTGCCACCAGCAGAGATAGAGGGAGCAATCAGCCCCAGCATTTT. It translates to CATSRDRGSNQPQHF.

The V gene is TRBV3-1 (or the pseudogene TRBV3-2), the J gene TRBJ1-1; TRBD1 matches at 7 bases. The CDR3 has 15 residues. The V gene's germline CDR1 is LGHDT and CDR2 YNNKEL (reference sequence). The V segment lost 2 bases and the J segment 5 bases; nucleotides outside the gene matches: 8. In nucleotides, the CDR3 is TGTGCCAGCAGCCAATCCAACAGGGGAGTGACTGAAGCTTTCTTT. As protein: CASSQSNRGVTEAFF.

The chain employs TRBV2 and TRBJ2-7; 11 bases are shared with TRBD2. Germline CDR1 is SNHLY and CDR2 is FYNNEI. Germline trimming cut 6 bases from V and 3 bases from J; bases unmatched to any gene: 7. The CDR3 loop spans 15 amino acids. The CDR3 is CASRGPGLAVYEQYF. CDR3 nucleotide sequence: TGTGCCAGCAGGGGTCCGGGACTAGCGGTCTACGAGCAGTACTTC.

The chain combines TRBV28 with TRBJ2-7; TRBD1 matches at 10 bases. V shed 4 bases, J shed 7 bases, and the junction held 10 bases outside the gene matches. The germline CDR1 and CDR2 sequences are MDHEN and SYDVKM. The CDR3 consists of 15 residues. In nucleotides, the CDR3 is TGTGCCAGCAGTTCCCCGGGGGACAGGGGTAGGGAGCAGTACTTC. This translates into CASSSPGDRGREQYF.

The J gene is TRBJ2-2, the V gene TRBV9, with D perhaps matching TRBD1 (5 bases). The V end lost 4 bases, the J end lost 1 base, and 11 bases lay between the germline ends. CDR3 length: 15 residues. CDR1 SGDLS and CDR2 YYNGEE come from the germline V gene. The CDR3 sequence: CASSNSGWNTGELFF. For the CDR3, the DNA is TGTGCCAGCAGCAACTCAGGGTGGAACACCGGGGAGCTGTTTTTT.